This T cell receptor (beta chain) was found in a study of spatial heterogeneity in lung cancer. Overall study: Compared with alpha-chain sequences, beta-chain sequences were consistently detected in greater numbers. General study findings and limits: Tumor mutation counts were tracked by expanded intratumoral alpha and beta TCR counts. Of tumor T cells, an estimated coverage of around 6.8% was reached for alpha chains and more than 11% for beta chains.

TCRdb fed the 5' RACE reads into MiXCR, producing one record per CDR3 protein. Of over 15,000 distinct CDR3 sequences in the sample, 5% to 6% were seen once. Noted time point: sample taken at primary tumor resection. The CDR3 loop spans 14 amino acids. Germline lookup yields CDR1 DFQATT and CDR2 SNEGSKA (reference sequence). Trimming shortened V by 6 bases and J by 0 bases, and 12 bases separated the two germline ends. In this sample, this clonotype turned up a few times. Its specificity is not known. This beta chain is a stray read from a library made for alpha chains; its abundance is not meaningful.

This chain joins TRBV20-1 and TRBJ1-5; D is uncertain. This receptor was identified in a female donor with early-stage non-small cell lung cancer. The source material was lung tumor tissue, sampled at surgery. The CDR3 reads CSAQSFHSNQPQHF. For the CDR3, the DNA is TGCAGTGCCCAGTCGTTCCATAGCAATCAGCCCCAGCATTTT.